A single sample is the source of the 25 T cell receptor beta chains below, sequenced in a study of CD4 T cells in relation to SARS-CoV-2 and coronaviruses. No antigen has been identified for these receptors. TCRdb's copy holds only in-frame clones and misses some; the assay was immunoSEQ multiplex PCR. The sample holds about 43,000 clones, roughly 80% seen once. The sequenced sample was naive CD4+ T cells from PBMCs, cultured in vitro. Indicated subset: naive CD4+ T cells isolated by negative enrichment. The receptors were gathered from an adult with COVID-19.

This sequence joins TRBV6-5 and TRBJ1-1, with D maybe TRBD1 (5 bases). Trimming stripped 6 bases from V and 5 bases from J, with 13 bases between. Germline V gene data show CDR1 as MNHEY and CDR2 as SVGAGI. CDR3 length: 13 amino acids. The DNA for the CDR3 is TGTGCCAGCAGCCGGGGGAGGGTAACTGAAGCTTTCTTT. Protein: CASSRGRVTEAFF.

V and J are TRBV7-8 and TRBJ1-1; D is undetermined. The CDR3 runs to 13 residues. CDR1 is SGHVS and CDR2 is FQNEAQ in the germline V gene. V was cut by 1 base and J by 3 bases, with 6 bases left in between. DNA for the CDR3: TGTGCCAGCAGCTTAGAGACGGACACTGAAGCTTTCTTT. Translating it yields CASSLETDTEAFF.

The chain recombines TRBV28 with TRBJ2-6; D may be TRBD1 (5 bases). The germline V gene encodes CDR1 MDHEN and CDR2 SYDVKM. Trimming removed 6 bases at V and 4 bases at J, with 13 bases between. CDR3 length equals 15 residues. CDR3 residues: CASSGHSSGANVLTF. The CDR3 DNA is TGTGCCAGCAGCGGACATAGCTCCGGGGCCAACGTCCTGACTTTC.

J is TRBJ2-6 and V is TRBV27; D may be TRBD1 (6 bases). Germline V gene sequence: CDR1 MNHEY, CDR2 SMNVEV (reference sequence). This CDR3 is built from 20 residues. The V gene lost 6 bases and the J gene lost 1 base, with 25 bases spanning the gap. The CDR3 spells CASSPAPPGVRKSGANVLTF. The CDR3 nucleotides read TGTGCCAGCAGCCCGGCACCTCCAGGGGTTCGTAAGTCTGGGGCCAACGTCCTGACTTTC.

This clone showed up just once. The chain employs TRBV5-1 and TRBJ2-3, with 8 bases lining up with TRBD2. Germline CDR1 is SGHRS and CDR2 is YFSETQ. This CDR3 is built from 16 residues. Germline trimming cut 4 bases from V and 4 bases from J; bases unmatched to any gene: 11. The chain's CDR3 is CASSPGGLGPADTQYF. In DNA form, the CDR3 reads TGCGCCAGCAGCCCCGGGGGACTAGGCCCCGCAGATACGCAGTATTTT.

This clone was recorded only once. This chain links TRBV3-1 (or the pseudogene TRBV3-2) with TRBJ2-3; the D call may be TRBD1 or TRBD2 (5 bases each). With 7 bases removed from V and 6 bases from J, the gap between germline ends came to 20 bases. Germline CDR1 LGHDT, CDR2 YNNKEL (reference sequence). The CDR3 is made up of 15 amino acids. DNA of the CDR3: TGTGCCAGCACCTCGGGGCCTATGTTGAGCGATACGCAGTATTTT. This translates into CASTSGPMLSDTQYF.

The rearrangement joins TRBV18 to TRBJ2-7, with D possibly TRBD1 on 6 matching bases. Trimming shortened V by 2 bases and J by 3 bases, and 11 bases separated the two germline ends. CDR3 length: 14 amino acids. Germline CDR1 reads KGHSH; CDR2 reads LQKENI. The CDR3 here is CASSPSSRGYEQYF. As DNA, the CDR3 is TGTGCCAGCTCACCAAGCAGCAGGGGCTACGAGCAGTACTTC.

The V gene is TRBV4-1, the J gene TRBJ2-4; the D gene is possibly TRBD1 (6 bases). The CDR3 loop spans 12 amino acids. V lost 9 bases to trimming and J lost 1 base, with 7 bases between them. Germline V gene data show CDR1 as MGHRA and CDR2 as YSYEKL. CDR3 bases: TGCGCCAGTACAGGGGCCAAAAACATTCAGTACTTC. It translates to CASTGAKNIQYF.

The genes are TRBV6-6 and TRBJ1-1; D not certain. Germline loops: CDR1 MNHNY, CDR2 SVGAGI (reference sequence). Trimming took 2 bases from V and 0 from J, leaving 13 bases between them. This CDR3 region has 16 residues. The chain's CDR3 is CASSYRGSRMNTEAFF. The CDR3 DNA reads TGTGCCAGCAGTTACCGCGGGTCTCGCATGAACACTGAAGCTTTCTTT.

This chain connects TRBV12-3 or TRBV12-4 to TRBJ2-2, with TRBD1 matching over 7 bases. CDR3 size: 13 residues. Trimming at V came to 8 bases and at J to 4 bases, leaving 4 bases not matched to a gene. CDR3: CASQTGITGELFF. The CDR3 DNA sequence: TGTGCCAGCCAGACAGGGATCACCGGGGAGCTGTTTTTT.

The chain carries TRBV19 and TRBJ2-1, with 7 bases aligning to TRBD2. CDR3 length: 15 residues. Germline lookup yields CDR1 LNHDA and CDR2 SQIVND (reference sequence). Trimming at V came to 5 bases and at J to 1 base, leaving 5 bases not matched to a gene. In nucleotides, the CDR3 is TGTGCCAGTAGTCTCCGGCGGGAGTCCTACAATGAGCAGTTCTTC. It codes for CASSLRRESYNEQFF.

This clone was detected once. The rearrangement links TRBV28 to TRBJ2-1; TRBD2 agrees at 8 bases. In germline, CDR1 is MDHEN, CDR2 SYDVKM. V gave up 1 base and J gave up 9 bases; unmatched junction bases: 11. The CDR3 has 16 amino acids. CDR3 loop: CASSLFPVAGQGEQFF. As DNA, the CDR3 is TGTGCCAGCAGTTTATTCCCCGTAGCGGGGCAGGGTGAGCAGTTCTTC.

The gene calls are TRBV6-5 and TRBJ2-1; D remains unclear. V lost 2 bases and J 7 bases, leaving 6 bases between the germline ends. The germline gives CDR1 MNHEY, CDR2 SVGAGI. This CDR3 is 12 amino acids long. CDR3 loop: CASSYDRNEQFF. The CDR3 DNA follows: TGTGCCAGCAGTTACGACCGTAATGAGCAGTTCTTC.

In its sample, this clone was seen a few times. The gene calls are TRBV29-1 and TRBJ1-2; no firm D call. CDR3 size: 12 residues. Germline V lookup: CDR1 SQVTM, CDR2 ANQGSEA. Trimming cost V 0 bases and J 4 bases, with 6 bases left between them. This CDR3 reads CSVEEASYGYTF. CDR3 nucleotides: TGCAGCGTTGAAGAGGCGAGCTATGGCTACACCTTC.

This chain connects TRBV18 to TRBJ2-5; a possible D gene is TRBD2 (6 bases). CDR3 length: 13 amino acids. V lost 8 bases, J lost 5 bases, and 15 bases lay in between. Germline V gene data show CDR1 as KGHSH and CDR2 as LQKENI. DNA for the CDR3: TGTGCCAGCACCGGGGGAGATAGGGAGACCCAGTACTTC. Protein product: CASTGGDRETQYF.

The chain has TRBV27 and TRBJ1-2; 7 positions agree with TRBD1. J gave up 4 bases and V 8 bases, and 10 bases lay outside the gene matches. The length of the CDR3 is 14 residues. The V gene's germline CDR1 is MNHEY and CDR2 SMNVEV (reference sequence). The CDR3 here is CASHSRGYPYGYTF. CDR3 DNA sequence: TGTGCCAGCCACTCCAGGGGGTATCCCTATGGCTACACCTTC.

Only one count was recorded for this clone. This chain connects TRBV28 to TRBJ2-7, with 10 bases matching TRBD2. Germline CDR1 reads MDHEN; CDR2 reads SYDVKM. There are 15 residues in the CDR3. V lost 1 base to trimming and J lost 3 bases; unmatched junction nucleotides: 3. The CDR3 coding sequence is TGTGCCAGCAGTTTATCACTAGCGGGACTCTACGAGCAGTACTTC. It encodes CASSLSLAGLYEQYF.

The chain's CDR3 is CASSLVGAGAFF. In DNA, the CDR3 is TGTGCCAGCAGTTTAGTAGGGGCGGGGGCTTTCTTT. This rearrangement joins TRBV12-3 or TRBV12-4 to TRBJ1-1; the D gene is possibly TRBD1 (5 bases). The CDR3 is made up of 12 amino acids. V was cut by 1 base and J by 11 bases, with 11 bases left in between.

The chain employs TRBV29-1 and TRBJ2-1; no clear D gene. V was shortened by 2 bases and J by 0 bases, with 11 bases between the two germline ends. Per the germline V gene, CDR1 is SQVTM and CDR2 is ANQGSEA. The CDR3 contains 15 residues. For the CDR3, the DNA is TGCAGCGTTGAACCTCTCCCTAACTCCTACAATGAGCAGTTCTTC. The encoded protein is CSVEPLPNSYNEQFF.

The V and J genes are TRBV7-2 and TRBJ2-7, with unresolved D. In germline, CDR1 is SGHTA, CDR2 FQGNSA. The CDR3 is 13 amino acids. With 5 bases removed from V and 5 bases from J, the gap between germline ends came to 13 bases. The chain's CDR3 is CASSADQRNEQYF. The CDR3 nucleotides read TGTGCCAGCAGCGCAGACCAGCGCAACGAGCAGTACTTC. Variable domain in full (rest from reference TRBV7-2 and TRBJ2-7): GAGVSQSPSNKVTEKGKDVELRCDPISGHTALYWYRQSLGQGLEFLIYFQGNSAPDKSGLPSDRFSAERTGGSVSTLTIQRTQQEDSAVYLCASSADQRNEQYFGPGTRLTVT.

The J gene is TRBJ2-2, the V gene TRBV6-6; 10 nucleotides line up with TRBD2. The CDR3 runs 15 residues. J lost 4 bases, V lost 6 bases, and 5 bases had no gene match. Looked up from germline, CDR1 is MNHNY and CDR2 is SVGAGI (reference sequence). CDR3: CASSTGTSVTGELFF. CDR3 DNA: TGTGCCAGCAGCACCGGGACTAGCGTCACCGGGGAGCTGTTTTTT.

The chain links TRBV19 to TRBJ2-5; the D is unclear. The CDR3 covers 14 residues. CDR1 LNHDA and CDR2 SQIVND come from the germline V gene (reference sequence). V was trimmed by 3 bases and J by 7 bases, leaving 15 bases between them. CDR3 residues: CASSIGLGTGTQYF. The CDR3 coding sequence is TGTGCCAGTAGTATCGGTCTGGGCACGGGGACCCAGTACTTC.

This rearrangement joins TRBV7-8 to TRBJ2-7; 7 nucleotides line up with TRBD1. The CDR3 is 12 amino acids. CDR1 and CDR2 from the germline V gene are SGHVS and FQNEAQ. V lost 5 bases and J lost 6; bases outside the gene matches: 4. CDR3 sequence reads: CASSLTGIEQYF. CDR3 DNA: TGTGCCAGCAGCCTGACAGGGATCGAGCAGTACTTC. Drawing the rest from reference TRBV7-8 and TRBJ2-7, the complete variable domain is GAGVSQSPRYKVAKRGQDVALRCDPISGHVSLFWYQQALGQGPEFLTYFQNEAQLDKSGLPSDRFFAERPEGSVSTLKIQRTQQEDSAVYLCASSLTGIEQYFGPGTRLTVT.

The rearrangement links TRBV28 to TRBJ2-2; 10 nucleotides line up with TRBD2. Germline loops: CDR1 MDHEN, CDR2 SYDVKM. The J segment lost 3 bases and the V segment lost 5 bases, leaving 9 bases of the junction unmatched. The CDR3 loop spans 17 amino acids. Here the CDR3 DNA reads TGTGCCAGCAGTCCTCCATTAGCGGGAGGCGACACCGGGGAGCTGTTTTTT. As protein: CASSPPLAGGDTGELFF. The entire variable domain, with the rest obtained from reference TRBV28 and TRBJ2-2, is as follows: DVKVTQSSRYLVKRTGEKVFLECVQDMDHENMFWYRQDPGLGLRLIYFSYDVKMKEKGDIPEGYSVSREKKERFSLILESASTNQTSMYLCASSPPLAGGDTGELFFGEGSRLTVL.

This chain joins TRBV5-1 and TRBJ2-1; 9 bases match TRBD2. The CDR3 runs 15 residues. In germline, CDR1 is SGHRS, CDR2 YFSETQ. V shed 3 bases and J 5 bases; nucleotides not matched to a gene: 6. The CDR3 DNA reads as TGCGCCAGCAGCTATATAGCGGGAGCCAACAATGAGCAGTTCTTC. This translates into CASSYIAGANNEQFF.